Below are 13 T cell receptor beta chains sequenced from a single sample in a study of blood T cell repertoires in COVID-19. Sequencing was performed with immunoSEQ multiplex PCR; in TCRdb, only in-frame clones are kept and a portion is missing. The sample consists of around 400,000 clones, roughly nine tenths of them appearing once. Sample: PBMCs or T cells enriched from blood (not recorded which). Source of these receptors: a middle-aged woman who had been exposed to COVID-19.

This chain uses TRBV7-8 with TRBJ1-1; D is perhaps TRBD1 (5 bases). Germline CDR1 reads SGHVS; CDR2 reads FQNEAQ. V gave up 1 base and J gave up 4 bases, with 16 bases separating them. CDR3 size: 16 residues. DNA of the CDR3: TGTGCCAGCAGCTTAGAAATCCCAGGGAGGGGCACTGAAGCTTTCTTT. Translation: CASSLEIPGRGTEAFF.

This chain uses TRBV3-1 (or the pseudogene TRBV3-2) with TRBJ2-7, with 9 bases fitting TRBD1. This CDR3 has 17 residues. Germline V gene sequence: CDR1 LGHDT, CDR2 YNNKEL (reference sequence). Trimming at V came to 1 base and at J to 5 bases, leaving 12 bases not matched to a gene. The CDR3: CASSQAGTGTASDEQYF. Written as DNA, the CDR3 is TGTGCCAGCAGCCAAGCCGGGACAGGGACAGCTTCGGACGAGCAGTACTTC.

J is TRBJ1-1 and V is TRBV4-2; 7 positions agree with TRBD1. Germline V lookup: CDR1 LGHNA, CDR2 YNFKEQ. The CDR3 extends over 16 amino acids. Unmatched junction bases numbered 6, after V lost 2 bases and J lost 0 bases. The CDR3 region is CASSQMTGIMNTEAFF. CDR3 sequence (DNA): TGTGCCAGCAGCCAAATGACAGGGATCATGAACACTGAAGCTTTCTTT.

This chain links TRBV18 with TRBJ1-4; 8 bases are shared with TRBD1. The junction had 9 bases not matched to a gene; V was cut back by 1 base and J by 8 bases. Germline V lookup: CDR1 KGHSH, CDR2 LQKENI. The CDR3 spans 16 residues. This chain's CDR3 is CASSPQRDRRKEKLFF. The DNA for the CDR3 is TGTGCCAGCTCACCACAACGGGACAGGAGGAAGGAAAAACTGTTTTTT.

This clone was detected once. This chain links TRBV18 with TRBJ2-7, with D perhaps TRBD1 (7 bases). Trimming left V 3 bases short and J 5 bases short, with 14 bases between. The CDR3 loop spans 14 amino acids. Germline V gene sequence: CDR1 KGHSH, CDR2 LQKENI. CDR3 DNA sequence: TGTGCCAGCTCACCGGCGGAGGGGGCTGACGAGCAGTACTTC. Its translation is CASSPAEGADEQYF.

The chain employs TRBV3-1 (or the pseudogene TRBV3-2) and TRBJ2-1; 11 nucleotides line up with TRBD2. Germline values: CDR1 LGHDT, CDR2 YNNKEL (reference sequence). The CDR3 has 15 amino acids. Germline trimming cut 5 bases from V and 7 bases from J; bases unmatched to any gene: 7. DNA of the CDR3: TGTGCCAGCAGCTCCTTAGCGGGAGGGATGAATGAGCAGTTCTTC. Translating gives CASSSLAGGMNEQFF.

The chain recombines TRBV28 with TRBJ2-2; D is ambiguous. Between the trimmed V and J ends, which lost 7 bases and 2 bases, there was a span of 8 bases. The germline V gene encodes CDR1 MDHEN and CDR2 SYDVKM. The CDR3 consists of 13 residues. The CDR3 spells CASTYSNTGELFF. In DNA, the CDR3 is TGTGCCAGCACTTACAGCAACACCGGGGAGCTGTTTTTT.

This chain links TRBV30 with TRBJ1-5; D call uncertain. Germline V CDR1 and CDR2: GTSNPN, SVGIG (reference sequence). The V and J ends lost 0 bases and 6 bases respectively, with 6 bases between them. CDR3 length: 12 amino acids. The CDR3 loop is CAWSVGVQPQHF. As DNA, the CDR3 is TGTGCCTGGAGTGTAGGAGTTCAGCCCCAGCATTTT.

The rearrangement links TRBV5-4 to TRBJ2-1; the match to TRBD1 covers 9 bases. The CDR3 is 15 amino acids. V dropped 0 bases and J dropped 3; count of bases not matched to a gene: 1. CDR1 SGHNT and CDR2 YYREEE come from the germline V gene (reference sequence). In nucleotides, the CDR3 is TGTGCCAGCAGCTTGGGACAGGGGGTCTACAATGAGCAGTTCTTC. Encoded protein: CASSLGQGVYNEQFF.

The J gene is TRBJ2-5, the V gene TRBV11-3; 11 bases map to TRBD2. The CDR3 is made up of 15 amino acids. Unmatched junction bases numbered 10, after V lost 6 bases and J lost 7 bases. CDR1 is SGHNT, CDR2 YENEEA, per germline. CDR3 loop: CASRTTGLAAGTQYF. CDR3 in DNA: TGTGCCAGCAGAACCACGGGACTAGCGGCGGGGACCCAGTACTTC.

This chain connects TRBV5-5 to TRBJ1-1, with a tentative D call TRBD1 (6 bases). Per germline, CDR1 SGHKS and CDR2 YYEKEE (reference sequence). CDR3 size: 18 residues. V gave up 4 bases and J gave up 4 bases, with 26 bases separating them. CDR3 coding DNA: TGTGCCAGCAGCCTCCTTTTTGGCTCTTGGGGGCTCGGCACTGAAGCTTTCTTT. Encoded protein: CASSLLFGSWGLGTEAFF.

The chain has TRBV7-9 and TRBJ1-2, with unresolved D. V was cut by 2 bases and J by 5 bases, with 18 bases left in between. This CDR3 has 16 residues. Per germline, CDR1 SEHNR and CDR2 FQNEAQ (reference sequence). CDR3 residues: CASSLTTPSGRYGYTF. The CDR3 region has the DNA TGTGCCAGCAGCTTAACTACCCCCTCCGGGAGGTATGGCTACACCTTC.

The chain recombines TRBV27 with TRBJ2-1; 13 nucleotides align to TRBD2. Germline-derived CDR1 and CDR2 are MNHEY and SMNVEV (reference sequence). This CDR3 is built from 16 residues. V lost 5 bases, J lost 7 bases, and 8 bases stayed unmatched. The CDR3 loop is CASSQWTSGSGNEQFF. CDR3 DNA sequence: TGTGCCAGCAGTCAATGGACTAGCGGGAGCGGTAATGAGCAGTTCTTC.